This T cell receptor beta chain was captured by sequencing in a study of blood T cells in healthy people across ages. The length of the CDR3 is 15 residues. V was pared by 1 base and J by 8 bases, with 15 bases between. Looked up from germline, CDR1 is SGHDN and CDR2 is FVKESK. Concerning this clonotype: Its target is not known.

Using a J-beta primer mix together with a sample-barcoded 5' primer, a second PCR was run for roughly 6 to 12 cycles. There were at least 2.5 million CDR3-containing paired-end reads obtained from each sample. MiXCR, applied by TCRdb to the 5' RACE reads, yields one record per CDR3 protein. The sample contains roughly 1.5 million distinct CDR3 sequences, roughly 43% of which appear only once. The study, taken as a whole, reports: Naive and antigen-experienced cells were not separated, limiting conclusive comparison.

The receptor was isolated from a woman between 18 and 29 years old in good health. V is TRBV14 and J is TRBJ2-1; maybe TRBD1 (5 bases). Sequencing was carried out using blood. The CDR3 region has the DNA TGTGCCAGCAGCCAAGTTACAGGAACGCCAGATGAGCAGTTCTTC. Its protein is CASSQVTGTPDEQFF.